This passage covers 5 T cell receptor beta chains from one sample sequenced in a study of identifying expanded T cells in peripheral blood. Produced via immunoSEQ multiplex PCR; TCRdb's table is partial and in-frame only. The sample contains 100,000 to 150,000 clones, more than 80% of which appear only once. The source material was blood. The receptors derive from a person aged 18 to 75 in good health.

The genes are TRBV7-9 and TRBJ1-5; D is perhaps TRBD1 (5 bases). Between the trimmed V and J ends, which lost 5 bases and 0 bases, there was a span of 17 bases. The CDR3 is made up of 17 amino acids. Germline loops: CDR1 SEHNR, CDR2 FQNEAQ (reference sequence). The CDR3 DNA follows: TGTGCCAGCAGCGATTCGACAGCCATGATTAGCAATCAGCCCCAGCATTTT. It translates to CASSDSTAMISNQPQHF.

The V and J genes are TRBV27 and TRBJ2-7; no clear D gene. Between the trimmed V and J ends, which lost 3 bases and 3 bases, there was a span of 9 bases. CDR3 length: 13 amino acids. Germline lookup yields CDR1 MNHEY and CDR2 SMNVEV (reference sequence). CDR3 sequence (DNA): TGTGCCAGCAGTTTCGGAAGGGACTACGAGCAGTACTTC. Translated: CASSFGRDYEQYF.

The chain links TRBV7-9 to TRBJ1-5; TRBD1 is a possible D gene (5 bases). Germline V CDR1 and CDR2: SEHNR, FQNEAQ (reference sequence). Trimming left V 5 bases short and J 6 bases short, with 14 bases between. The CDR3 loop spans 14 amino acids. The chain's CDR3 is CASSPDGGFQPQHF. CDR3 DNA: TGTGCCAGCAGCCCAGACGGGGGATTTCAGCCCCAGCATTTT.

V gene TRBV11-2 combines with J gene TRBJ2-1; D is unresolved. This CDR3 is 12 amino acids long. The ends were cut back, 4 bases at V and 5 bases at J, with 6 bases in the middle. Germline lookup yields CDR1 SGHAT and CDR2 FQNNGV. The CDR3 here is CASSSYNNEQFF. CDR3 sequence (DNA): TGTGCCAGCAGCTCCTATAACAATGAGCAGTTCTTC.

The DNA of the CDR3 is TGTGCCAGCACCGAGGACGACGATAGCAATCAGCCCCAGCATTTT. This translates into CASTEDDDSNQPQHF. J is TRBJ1-5 and V is TRBV6-1; D unclear. V was clipped by 7 bases and J by 0 bases, with 13 bases between them. The CDR3 runs to 15 residues. Germline values: CDR1 MNHNS, CDR2 SASEGT.